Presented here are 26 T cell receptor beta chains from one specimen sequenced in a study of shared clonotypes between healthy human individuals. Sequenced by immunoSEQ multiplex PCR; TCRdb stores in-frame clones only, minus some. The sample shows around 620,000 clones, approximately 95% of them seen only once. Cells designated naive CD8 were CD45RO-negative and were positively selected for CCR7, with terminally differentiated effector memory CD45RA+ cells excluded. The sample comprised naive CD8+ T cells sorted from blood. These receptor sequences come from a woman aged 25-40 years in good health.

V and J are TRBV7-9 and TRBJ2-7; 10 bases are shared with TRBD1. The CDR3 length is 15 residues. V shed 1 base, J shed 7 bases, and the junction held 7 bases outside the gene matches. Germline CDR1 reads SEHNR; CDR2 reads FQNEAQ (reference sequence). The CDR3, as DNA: TGTGCCAGCAGCTTAGTGGGGACAGGGGTGGGGGAGCAGTACTTC. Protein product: CASSLVGTGVGEQYF.

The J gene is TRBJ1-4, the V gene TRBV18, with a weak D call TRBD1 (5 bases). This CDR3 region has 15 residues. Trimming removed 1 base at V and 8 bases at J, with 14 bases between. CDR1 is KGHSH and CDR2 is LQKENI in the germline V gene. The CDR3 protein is CASSPRGGIREKLFF. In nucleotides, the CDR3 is TGTGCCAGCTCACCACGGGGGGGGATCAGGGAAAAACTGTTTTTT.

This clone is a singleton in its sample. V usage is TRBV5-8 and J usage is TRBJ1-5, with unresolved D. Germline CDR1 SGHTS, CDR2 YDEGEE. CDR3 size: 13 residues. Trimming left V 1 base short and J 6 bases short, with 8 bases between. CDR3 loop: CASSLLPGQPQHF. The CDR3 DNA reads TGTGCCAGCAGCTTGTTACCGGGTCAGCCCCAGCATTTT.

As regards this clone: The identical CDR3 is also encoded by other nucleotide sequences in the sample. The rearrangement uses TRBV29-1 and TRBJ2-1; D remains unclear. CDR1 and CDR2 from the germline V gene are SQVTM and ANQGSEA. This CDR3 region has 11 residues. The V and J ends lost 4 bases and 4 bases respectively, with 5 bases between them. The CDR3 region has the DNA TGCAGCGTTGTAGTGTACAATGAGCAGTTCTTC. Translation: CSVVVYNEQFF.

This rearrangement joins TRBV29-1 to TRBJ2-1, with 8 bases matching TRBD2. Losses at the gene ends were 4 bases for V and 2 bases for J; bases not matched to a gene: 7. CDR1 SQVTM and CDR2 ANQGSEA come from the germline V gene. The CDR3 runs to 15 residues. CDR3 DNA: TGCAGCGTTGTGGGGCGGGAGGTCCCCTACAATGAGCAGTTCTTC. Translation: CSVVGREVPYNEQFF.

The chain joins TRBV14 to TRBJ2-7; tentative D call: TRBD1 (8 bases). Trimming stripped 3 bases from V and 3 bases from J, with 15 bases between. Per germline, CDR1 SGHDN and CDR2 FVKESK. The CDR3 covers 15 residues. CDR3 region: CASSHGGTGYYEQYF. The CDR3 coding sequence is TGTGCCAGCAGCCACGGGGGGACAGGATACTACGAGCAGTACTTC.

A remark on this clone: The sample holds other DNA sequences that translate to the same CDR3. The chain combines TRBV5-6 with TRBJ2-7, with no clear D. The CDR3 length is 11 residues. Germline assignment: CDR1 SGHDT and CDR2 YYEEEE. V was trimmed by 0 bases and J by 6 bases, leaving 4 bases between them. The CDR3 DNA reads TGTGCCAGCAGCTTGGGTGGCGAGCAGTACTTC. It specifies CASSLGGEQYF.

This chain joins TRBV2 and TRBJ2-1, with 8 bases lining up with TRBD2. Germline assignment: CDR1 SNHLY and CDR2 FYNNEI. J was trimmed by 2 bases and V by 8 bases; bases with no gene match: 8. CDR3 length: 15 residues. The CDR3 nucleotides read TGTGCCAGCGAAGGAGCGGGAGCTACCTACAATGAGCAGTTCTTC. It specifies CASEGAGATYNEQFF.

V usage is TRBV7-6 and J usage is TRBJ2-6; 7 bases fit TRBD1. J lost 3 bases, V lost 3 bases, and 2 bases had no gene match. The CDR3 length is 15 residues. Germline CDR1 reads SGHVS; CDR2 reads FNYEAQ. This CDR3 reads CASSLTGFGANVLTF. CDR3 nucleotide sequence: TGTGCCAGCAGCTTGACAGGGTTTGGGGCCAACGTCCTGACTTTC.

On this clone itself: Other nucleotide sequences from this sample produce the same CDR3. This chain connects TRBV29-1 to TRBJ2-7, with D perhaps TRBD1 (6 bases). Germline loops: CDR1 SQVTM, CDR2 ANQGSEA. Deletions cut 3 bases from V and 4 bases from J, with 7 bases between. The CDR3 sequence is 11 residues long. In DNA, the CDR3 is TGCAGCGTTGAGGACAGTTACGAGCAGTACTTC. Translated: CSVEDSYEQYF.

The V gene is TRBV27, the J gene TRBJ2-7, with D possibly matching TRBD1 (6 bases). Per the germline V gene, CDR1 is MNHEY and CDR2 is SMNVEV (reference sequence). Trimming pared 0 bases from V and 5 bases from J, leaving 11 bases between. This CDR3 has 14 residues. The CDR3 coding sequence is TGTGCCAGCAGTTTATCCTACAGGGCCGACGAGCAGTACTTC. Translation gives CASSLSYRADEQYF.

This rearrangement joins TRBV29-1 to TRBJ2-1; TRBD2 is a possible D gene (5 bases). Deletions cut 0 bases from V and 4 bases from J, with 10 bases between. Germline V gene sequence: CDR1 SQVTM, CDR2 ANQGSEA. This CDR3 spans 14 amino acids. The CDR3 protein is CSVEDAGPYNEQFF. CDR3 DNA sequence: TGCAGCGTTGAAGACGCGGGCCCGTACAATGAGCAGTTCTTC.

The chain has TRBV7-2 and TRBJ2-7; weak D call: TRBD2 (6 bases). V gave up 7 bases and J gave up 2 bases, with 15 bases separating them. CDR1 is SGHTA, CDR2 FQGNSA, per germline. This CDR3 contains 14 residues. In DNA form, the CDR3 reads TGTGCCAGCACTCCATTCACGGGAGCCTACGAGCAGTACTTC. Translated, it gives CASTPFTGAYEQYF.

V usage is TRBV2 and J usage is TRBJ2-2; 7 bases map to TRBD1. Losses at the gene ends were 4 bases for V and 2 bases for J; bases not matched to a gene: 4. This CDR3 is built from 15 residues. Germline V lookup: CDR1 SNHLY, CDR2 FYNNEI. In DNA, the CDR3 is TGTGCCAGCAGTGTGGCAGGGGGTAACACCGGGGAGCTGTTTTTT. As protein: CASSVAGGNTGELFF.

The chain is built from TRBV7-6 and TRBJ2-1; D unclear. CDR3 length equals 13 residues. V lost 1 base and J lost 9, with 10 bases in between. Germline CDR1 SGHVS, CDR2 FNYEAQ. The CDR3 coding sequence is TGTGCCAGCAGCTTAGGCCTGTCGATTGAGCAGTTCTTC. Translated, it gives CASSLGLSIEQFF.

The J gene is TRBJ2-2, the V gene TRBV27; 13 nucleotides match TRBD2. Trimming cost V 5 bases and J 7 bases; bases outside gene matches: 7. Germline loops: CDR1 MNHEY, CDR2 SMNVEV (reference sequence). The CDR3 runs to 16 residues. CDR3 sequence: CASSLGLAGAHGELFF. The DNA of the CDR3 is TGTGCCAGCAGTCTAGGACTAGCGGGAGCCCACGGGGAGCTGTTTTTT.

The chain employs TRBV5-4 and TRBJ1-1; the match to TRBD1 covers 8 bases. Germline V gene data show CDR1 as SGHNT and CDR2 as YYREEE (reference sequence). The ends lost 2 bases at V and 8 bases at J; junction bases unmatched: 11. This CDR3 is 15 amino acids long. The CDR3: CASSLSTGGPLEAFF. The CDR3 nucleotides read TGTGCCAGCAGCTTATCCACAGGGGGGCCACTAGAAGCTTTCTTT.

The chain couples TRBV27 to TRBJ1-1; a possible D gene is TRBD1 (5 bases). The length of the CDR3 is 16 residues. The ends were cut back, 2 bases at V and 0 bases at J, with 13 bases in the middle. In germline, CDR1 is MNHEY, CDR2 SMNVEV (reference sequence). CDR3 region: CASSLGQPGMNTEAFF. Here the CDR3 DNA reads TGTGCCAGCAGTTTAGGACAACCCGGTATGAACACTGAAGCTTTCTTT.

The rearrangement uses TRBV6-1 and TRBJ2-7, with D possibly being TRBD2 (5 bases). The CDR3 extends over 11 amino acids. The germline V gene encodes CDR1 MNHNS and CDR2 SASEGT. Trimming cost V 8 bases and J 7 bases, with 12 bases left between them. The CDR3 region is CASPVGSEQYF. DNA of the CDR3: TGTGCCAGCCCCGTGGGGAGTGAGCAGTACTTC.

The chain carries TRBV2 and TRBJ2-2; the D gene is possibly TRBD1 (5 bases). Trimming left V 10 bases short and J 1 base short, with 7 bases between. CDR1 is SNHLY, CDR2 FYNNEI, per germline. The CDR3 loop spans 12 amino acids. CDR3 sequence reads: CATTGNTGELFF. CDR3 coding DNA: TGTGCCACCACAGGGAACACCGGGGAGCTGTTTTTT.

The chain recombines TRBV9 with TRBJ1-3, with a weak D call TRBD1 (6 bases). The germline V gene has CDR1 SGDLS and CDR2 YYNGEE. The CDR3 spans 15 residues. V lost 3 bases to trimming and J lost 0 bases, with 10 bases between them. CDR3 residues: CASSEGGSSGNTIYF. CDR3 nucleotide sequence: TGTGCCAGCAGCGAGGGGGGTAGCTCTGGAAACACCATATATTTT.

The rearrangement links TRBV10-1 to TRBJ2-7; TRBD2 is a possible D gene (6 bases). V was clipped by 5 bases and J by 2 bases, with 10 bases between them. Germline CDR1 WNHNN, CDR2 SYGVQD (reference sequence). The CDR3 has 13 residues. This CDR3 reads CASSSAGAYEQYF. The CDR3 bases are TGCGCCAGCAGTTCAGCGGGCGCCTACGAGCAGTACTTC.

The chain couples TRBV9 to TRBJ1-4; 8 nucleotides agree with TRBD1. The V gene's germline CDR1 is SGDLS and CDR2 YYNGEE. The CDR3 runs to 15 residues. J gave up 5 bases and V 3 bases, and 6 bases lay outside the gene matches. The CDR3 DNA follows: TGTGCCAGCAGCGCGACAGGGGTGGCGAATGAAAAACTGTTTTTT. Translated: CASSATGVANEKLFF.

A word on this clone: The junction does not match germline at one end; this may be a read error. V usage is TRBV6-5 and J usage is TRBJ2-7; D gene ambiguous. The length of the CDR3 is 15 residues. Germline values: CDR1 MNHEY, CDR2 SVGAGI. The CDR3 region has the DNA TGTGCCAGCAGCCTAGACACCCTCTCCTCCAACGAGCAGTACTTC. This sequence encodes CASSLDTLSSNEQYF.

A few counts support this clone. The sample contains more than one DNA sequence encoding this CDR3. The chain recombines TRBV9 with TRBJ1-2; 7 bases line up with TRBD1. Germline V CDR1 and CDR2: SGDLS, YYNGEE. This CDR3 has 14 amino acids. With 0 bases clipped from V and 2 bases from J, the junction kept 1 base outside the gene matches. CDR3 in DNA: TGTGCCAGCAGCGTAGGGGACAGCAACTATGGCTACACCTTC. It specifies CASSVGDSNYGYTF.

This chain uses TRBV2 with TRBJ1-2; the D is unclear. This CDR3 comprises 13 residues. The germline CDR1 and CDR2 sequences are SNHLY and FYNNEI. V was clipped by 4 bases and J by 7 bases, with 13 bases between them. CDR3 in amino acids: CASSGEGSRGYTF. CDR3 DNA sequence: TGTGCCAGCAGTGGGGAGGGCTCTCGTGGCTACACCTTC. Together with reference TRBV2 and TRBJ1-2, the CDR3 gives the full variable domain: EPEVTQTPSHQVTQMGQEVILRCVPISNHLYFYWYRQILGQKVEFLVSFYNNEISEKSEIFDDQFSVERPDGSNFTLKIRSTKLEDSAMYFCASSGEGSRGYTFGSGTRLTVV.